Listed below are T cell receptor beta chains from one sample, sequenced in a study of chemoradiotherapy in HPV16-positive cancers. Produced via immunoSEQ multiplex PCR; TCRdb's table is partial and in-frame only. The sample lists about 24,000 clones; less than 90% were seen once. This sample comprised blood, obtained from a patient who underwent chemoradiotherapy. These receptors were obtained from a human donor with HPV-associated anogenital cancer. Both conserved end residues are part of each CDR3. Each record gives: J gene, V gene, CDR3 length, clone size, D gene, CDR3 DNA, CDR3 protein. D genes are given only for firm matches. The size field is filled for only some rows; it gives once, few, many or a size class.

TRBJ1-1 | TRBV9 | 16 | NA | TRBD1 | TGTGCCAGCAGCGTAGGGGCAGGGGGTCTCGGAACTGAAGCTTTCTTT | CASSVGAGGLGTEAFF
TRBJ2-7 | TRBV9 | 16 | NA | TRBD1 | TGTGCCAGCAGCTCCTCCGGGACAGGGGGCATCTACGAGCAGTACTTC | CASSSSGTGGIYEQYF
TRBJ1-1 | TRBV7-2 | 15 | NA | NA | TGTGCCAGCAGCACCCGTACAGGTGGGAACACTGAAGCTTTCTTT | CASSTRTGGNTEAFF
TRBJ2-6 | TRBV19 | 17 | NA | TRBD1 | TGTGCCAGTAGTATAGCAGGGACAGGGAGCGGGGCCAACGTCCTGACTTTC | CASSIAGTGSGANVLTF
TRBJ1-5 | TRBV6-5 | 15 | NA | NA | TGTGCCAGCAGTTACTCAGGCCAGCTAGGGGAGCCCCAGCATTTT | CASSYSGQLGEPQHF
TRBJ1-1 | TRBV5-4 | 15 | NA | NA | TGTGCCAGCCTATCCTACGGGACGGAGAACACTGAAGCTTTCTTT | CASLSYGTENTEAFF
TRBJ2-3 | TRBV7-7 | 13 | NA | NA | TGTGCCAGCAGCCCACTAGTCGGAGGTACGCAGTATTTT | CASSPLVGGTQYF
TRBJ1-2 | TRBV5-1 | 15 | few | TRBD1 | TGCGCCAGCAGCTTGGGTGCAGGGGGAGATCGTGGCTACACCTTC | CASSLGAGGDRGYTF
TRBJ2-5 | TRBV6-6 | 14 | NA | NA | TGTGCCAGCAGTTACTCATCTTTCCAAGAGACCCAGTACTTC | CASSYSSFQETQYF
TRBJ2-7 | TRBV4-1 | 16 | NA | NA | TGCGCCAGCCTTAAAGGGATCGAAGCAGCGGTATATGAGCAGTACTTC | CASLKGIEAAVYEQYF
TRBJ2-7 | TRBV27 | 14 | NA | TRBD1 | TGTGCCAGCAGTTTAGCAGGGGGCAAATACGAGCAGTACTTC | CASSLAGGKYEQYF
TRBJ2-5 | TRBV5-1 | 16 | NA | TRBD1 | TGCGCCAGCAGCCTCCTTACGACAGGGGATGTGGAGACCCAGTACTTC | CASSLLTTGDVETQYF
TRBJ2-2 | TRBV5-6 | 17 | NA | TRBD1 | TGTGCCAGCAGCTTGCCGCGGACAGGGCCTAACACCGGGGAGCTGTTTTTT | CASSLPRTGPNTGELFF
TRBJ1-2 | TRBV6-5 | 14 | NA | NA | TGTGCCAGCAGTTACTCGGGGCAGGGTGGTGGCTACACCTTC | CASSYSGQGGGYTF
TRBJ2-5 | TRBV5-1 | 12 | NA | NA | TGCGCCAGCAGCTTACCTCAAGAGACCCAGTACTTC | CASSLPQETQYF
TRBJ1-2 | TRBV6-5 | 15 | NA | TRBD1 | TGTGCCAGCAGTTACCGGACAGGGGGCGGGTATGGCTACACCTTC | CASSYRTGGGYGYTF
TRBJ2-3 | TRBV20-1 | 11 | NA | NA | TGCAGTCAGGCCACAACAGATACGCAGTATTTT | CSQATTDTQYF
TRBJ1-4 | TRBV27 | 14 | NA | TRBD1 | TGTGCCAGCAAAAAGACAGGGACTAATGAAAAACTGTTTTTT | CASKKTGTNEKLFF
TRBJ2-7 | TRBV9 | 14 | once | TRBD1 | TGTGCCAGCAGCGTCACCGGGACAGGGGGCGAGCAGTACTTC | CASSVTGTGGEQYF
TRBJ2-1 | TRBV27 | 15 | NA | TRBD1 | TGTGCCAGCAGTGCCGGACAGGGGGCATACAATGAGCAGTTCTTC | CASSAGQGAYNEQFF
TRBJ1-1 | TRBV9 | 15 | NA | NA | TGTGCCAGCAGCGTAGCTGGCAGTTTGAGCACTGAAGCTTTCTTT | CASSVAGSLSTEAFF
TRBJ2-2 | TRBV5-1 | 16 | NA | TRBD2 | TGCGCCAGCAGTTGGACTAGCGGGTCACCCACCGGGGAGCTGTTTTTT | CASSWTSGSPTGELFF
TRBJ1-6 | TRBV6-5 | 14 | NA | TRBD1 | TGTGCCAGCAGGACACAGGGGCCTAATTCACCCCTCCACTTT | CASRTQGPNSPLHF
TRBJ2-2 | TRBV5-1 | 15 | NA | NA | TGCGCCAGCAGCTTGGCCCCAATGTCGTCCGGGGAGCTGTTTTTT | CASSLAPMSSGELFF
TRBJ1-5 | TRBV9 | 15 | NA | TRBD1 | TGTGCCAGCAGCGTAGGACAGGGGGCCGATCAGCCCCAGCATTTT | CASSVGQGADQPQHF
TRBJ2-3 | TRBV9 | 15 | NA | TRBD2 | TGTGCCAGCAGCGAGGGACTAGCCAGCACAGATACGCAGTATTTT | CASSEGLASTDTQYF
TRBJ2-7 | TRBV11-2 | 16 | NA | NA | TGTGCCAGCAGCTTAGGCCAGGGGCCCGGTACCTACGAGCAGTACTTC | CASSLGQGPGTYEQYF
TRBJ2-3 | TRBV11-2 | 14 | once | TRBD2 | TGTGCCAGCAGCATCAGCGGGGGGTTAGATACGCAGTATTTT | CASSISGGLDTQYF
TRBJ2-6 | TRBV11-2 | 16 | NA | NA | TGTGCCAGCAGCTTAGATCCCGGGTCTGGGGCCAACGTCCTGACTTTC | CASSLDPGSGANVLTF
TRBJ1-3 | TRBV6-1 | 19 | NA | NA | TGTGCCAGCAGTGAACCCCTAGCGCAGCCTACCAGATCTGGAAACACCATATATTTT | CASSEPLAQPTRSGNTIYF
TRBJ2-7 | TRBV7-2 | 14 | NA | NA | TGTGCCAGCAGCTCTCAGGGCGCTCCCTACGAGCAGTACTTC | CASSSQGAPYEQYF
TRBJ2-1 | TRBV12-5 | 14 | NA | NA | TGTGCCTTTAGGGGGAGGCCAATCTACAATGAGCAGTTCTTC | CAFRGRPIYNEQFF
TRBJ1-5 | TRBV30 | 13 | NA | NA | TGTGCCTGGAGTCATAAGGGATCTCAGCCCCAGCATTTT | CAWSHKGSQPQHF
TRBJ2-7 | TRBV7-9 | 16 | NA | NA | TGTGCCAGCAGCGTACATGGGGGGAAGTTGGCCTACGAGCAGTACTTC | CASSVHGGKLAYEQYF
TRBJ2-2 | TRBV29-1 | 15 | NA | NA | TGCAGCGTTAAATTTCAGGACGCGAACACCGGGGAGCTGTTTTTT | CSVKFQDANTGELFF
TRBJ2-5 | TRBV6-1 | 13 | NA | NA | TGTGCCAGCAGTAAACTAGCACGGGAGACCCAGTACTTC | CASSKLARETQYF
TRBJ2-2 | TRBV28 | 16 | NA | NA | TGTGCCAGCAGTCTTCCACCGACAGCTAACACCGGGGAGCTGTTTTTT | CASSLPPTANTGELFF
TRBJ2-5 | TRBV7-9 | 12 | NA | NA | TGTGCCAGCAGCCAGGAGGTTGAGACCCAGTACTTC | CASSQEVETQYF
TRBJ2-5 | TRBV6-1 | 16 | NA | TRBD2 | TGTGCCAGCAGTGAACGGAGCGGGGGGTTCCAAGAGACCCAGTACTTC | CASSERSGGFQETQYF
TRBJ2-3 | TRBV15 | 12 | NA | NA | TGTGCCACCAGCAGGGCGTTAGATACGCAGTATTTT | CATSRALDTQYF
TRBJ2-7 | TRBV5-4 | 14 | NA | NA | TGTGCCAGCAGCTCCCTGACTAGTGGGGGCGAGCAGTACTTC | CASSSLTSGGEQYF
TRBJ1-2 | TRBV10-3 | 13 | few | TRBD1 | TGTGCCATCAGTGATGGGACAGTCTATGGCTACACCTTC | CAISDGTVYGYTF
TRBJ1-5 | TRBV4-1 | 16 | NA | NA | TGCGCCAGCAGCCAAGGACTAGTAGGGCCTAATCAGCCCCAGCATTTT | CASSQGLVGPNQPQHF
TRBJ2-3 | TRBV18 | 13 | NA | NA | TGTGCCAGCTCAATTACACAGCGGGATACGCAGTATTTT | CASSITQRDTQYF
TRBJ1-4 | TRBV25-1 | 15 | NA | NA | TGTGCCAGCAGTGTAGACGGGGCAGCGTTTGAAAAACTGTTTTTT | CASSVDGAAFEKLFF
TRBJ2-3 | TRBV18 | 15 | NA | NA | TGTGCCAGCTCACCACCCGGGCAGGGTCTCGGTACGCAGTATTTT | CASSPPGQGLGTQYF